This T cell receptor beta chain stems from a study of T cells in women clearing cervical HPV infection. About the study: Control women cleared a single incident HPV16 infection within 12 months. Blood came at first lesion visit for cases, post-clearance for controls. Study outcomes and limitations: Timing of associations relative to infection is unclear; T-cell subsets were not isolated.

About this clone: The antigen is not known. The read halts 3 residues ahead of the CDR3 end, with the missing end drawn from the germline J gene.

Cervical HPV DNA detected by MY09/MY11 PCR, typed by dot-blot. This table comes from immunoSEQ multiplex PCR, and its TCRdb copy is limited to in-frame clones, with some not included. Across under 50,000 clones, the top ten clones capture roughly 6% of the sample. This CDR3 spans 15 amino acids. V was trimmed by 5 bases and J by 5 bases, leaving 18 bases between them. Germline V gene data show CDR1 as SGHTA and CDR2 as FQGNSA. The receptor was derived from a woman aged 18 to 75 with a cervical HPV16 infection that either progressed to CIN3+ or cleared (not recorded which). The V and J genes are TRBV7-2 and TRBJ2-5, with D possibly matching TRBD2 (5 bases). Sequenced sample: blood buffy coat. The sequenced part of the CDR3 DNA is TGTGCCAGCAGCCCCCGGGTCGTCGGGGTCGAGACC. Protein sequence: CASSPRVVGVET. The CDR3, in full, reads CASSPRVVGVETQYF.